These 15 T cell receptor beta chains share one sample of origin, sequenced in a study of blood T cell repertoires in COVID-19. The method was immunoSEQ multiplex PCR; TCRdb's version includes in-frame clones alone and lacks a portion of them. The sample has around 220,000 clones, about 90% seen once; the top ten hold roughly 14%. Sequencing was performed on PBMCs or T cells enriched from blood (not recorded which). Receptors originate from a woman in her forties or fifties with acute COVID-19.

The rearrangement joins TRBV29-1 to TRBJ2-5, with TRBD2 identical over 8 bases. CDR1 and CDR2 (germline): SQVTM, ANQGSEA. This CDR3 comprises 17 residues. V lost 8 bases, J lost 1 base, and 18 bases stayed unmatched. The CDR3 reads CSRSGKRAGVPQETQYF. Here the CDR3 DNA reads TGCAGCCGATCGGGGAAGAGAGCGGGAGTTCCCCAAGAGACCCAGTACTTC.

This clone was counted a few times. CDR3 in amino acids: CASSLTEGAGYTF. CDR3 DNA: TGTGCCAGCAGTCTGACTGAGGGGGCTGGCTACACCTTC. This sequence joins TRBV28 and TRBJ1-2; TRBD1 matches 7 bases. The CDR3 consists of 13 residues. After removal of 5 bases from V and 7 bases from J, the junction contained 7 bases not matched to a gene. From germline, CDR1 is MDHEN and CDR2 SYDVKM.

V is TRBV11-2 and J is TRBJ1-3; weak D call: TRBD1 (5 bases). The CDR3 loop spans 16 amino acids. Germline-derived CDR1 and CDR2 are SGHAT and FQNNGV. V lost 5 bases and J 4 bases, leaving 18 bases between the germline ends. CDR3 residues: CASSNPGTDRGNTIYF. In DNA form, the CDR3 reads TGTGCCAGCAGCAACCCCGGGACTGATAGGGGAAACACCATATATTTT.

For the CDR3, the DNA is TGTGCCACTCAGGACAGGGGCGTCAACGAAAAACTGTTTTTT. Residues: CATQDRGVNEKLFF. The chain uses TRBV19 and TRBJ1-4; 9 positions agree with TRBD1. Germline V gene sequence: CDR1 LNHDA, CDR2 SQIVND (reference sequence). CDR3 size: 14 residues. V shed 10 bases and J 8 bases; nucleotides not matched to a gene: 11.

The V gene is TRBV29-1, the J gene TRBJ1-2, with 8 bases aligning to TRBD1. The CDR3 length is 12 residues. V trimming: 7 bases; J trimming: 6 bases; junction bases outside the gene matches: 7. Germline V gene sequence: CDR1 SQVTM, CDR2 ANQGSEA. The CDR3: CSGDDRGDGYTF. The DNA of the CDR3 is TGCAGCGGCGACGACAGGGGTGATGGCTACACCTTC.

This chain joins TRBV27 and TRBJ2-5; 11 bases match TRBD1. This CDR3 region has 19 residues. V gave up 5 bases and J gave up 5 bases; unmatched junction bases: 19. CDR1 is MNHEY, CDR2 SMNVEV, per germline (reference sequence). The CDR3 reads CASSPGIRTGGPFHETQYF. DNA for the CDR3: TGTGCCAGCAGTCCGGGCATAAGGACAGGGGGCCCATTCCACGAGACCCAGTACTTC.

This chain uses TRBV28 with TRBJ1-2, with 8 positions matching TRBD1. The CDR3 loop spans 14 amino acids. Germline loops: CDR1 MDHEN, CDR2 SYDVKM. The trim removed 5 bases at V and 8 bases at J, leaving 10 bases unmatched. The CDR3, as DNA: TGTGCCAGCAGTCCGGGACAGGCCCAGGGAGGCTACACCTTC. Residues: CASSPGQAQGGYTF.

A word on this clone: The sample contains more than one DNA sequence encoding this CDR3. The chain carries TRBV6-5 and TRBJ2-7, with TRBD1 matching 9 bases. CDR3 length: 14 amino acids. V was clipped by 2 bases and J by 1 base; unmatched bases: 0. Germline CDR1 MNHEY, CDR2 SVGAGI. Here the CDR3 reads CASSYGQGSYEQYF. In DNA, the CDR3 is TGTGCCAGCAGTTACGGACAGGGGTCCTACGAGCAGTACTTC.

The V gene is TRBV6-4, the J gene TRBJ1-2; 10 nucleotides match TRBD1. The CDR3 is 17 amino acids. From germline, CDR1 is MRHNA and CDR2 SNTAGT. The ends lost 2 bases at V and 5 bases at J; junction bases unmatched: 11. Here the CDR3 reads CASSDPGQGVNRYGYTF. In DNA, the CDR3 is TGTGCCAGCAGTGACCCCGGACAGGGGGTAAATCGGTATGGCTACACCTTC.

The sample holds one count of this clone. The J gene is TRBJ2-1, the V gene TRBV27, with TRBD2 matching 11 bases. This CDR3 comprises 15 residues. Germline V CDR1 and CDR2: MNHEY, SMNVEV (reference sequence). V trimming: 5 bases; J trimming: 5 bases; junction bases outside the gene matches: 5. Here the CDR3 reads CASSPGTSGNNEQFF. As DNA, the CDR3 is TGTGCCAGCAGTCCAGGGACTAGCGGAAACAATGAGCAGTTCTTC.

V gene TRBV30 combines with J gene TRBJ1-4, with TRBD1 matching over 8 bases. CDR1 is GTSNPN, CDR2 SVGIG, per germline (reference sequence). The CDR3 consists of 15 residues. V was clipped by 7 bases and J by 3 bases; unmatched bases: 10. CDR3 sequence reads: CAYKAGGTANEKLFF. The CDR3 DNA reads TGTGCCTATAAGGCAGGGGGCACAGCTAATGAAAAACTGTTTTTT.

The J gene is TRBJ2-4, the V gene TRBV5-1; 9 bases line up with TRBD1. V lost 3 bases to trimming and J lost 3 bases; unmatched junction nucleotides: 7. The CDR3 runs to 16 residues. The germline V gene has CDR1 SGHRS and CDR2 YFSETQ. The CDR3 spells CASSWGTGTGKNIQYF. CDR3 DNA sequence: TGCGCCAGCAGCTGGGGGACAGGGACGGGCAAAAACATTCAGTACTTC.

V is TRBV7-3 and J is TRBJ1-1; 8 positions agree with TRBD1. The CDR3 contains 15 residues. The V segment lost 5 bases and the J segment 0 bases; nucleotides outside the gene matches: 5. Germline V gene lookup returns CDR1 SGHTA and CDR2 FQGTGA. The CDR3 DNA reads TGTGCCAGCAGCAGACAGGGGCTAATGAACACTGAAGCTTTCTTT. This translates into CASSRQGLMNTEAFF.

The chain employs TRBV27 and TRBJ2-7, with TRBD2 as a possible D gene (6 bases). V lost 5 bases to trimming and J lost 2 bases, with 16 bases between them. The CDR3 has 15 amino acids. CDR1 is MNHEY and CDR2 is SMNVEV in the germline V gene (reference sequence). The CDR3: CASSRSSGHPYEQYF. As DNA, the CDR3 is TGTGCCAGCAGTCGTTCCAGCGGGCACCCCTACGAGCAGTACTTC.

The chain couples TRBV12-5 to TRBJ2-3; 7 bases map to TRBD2. Germline values: CDR1 LGHNT, CDR2 FRNRAP. J gave up 2 bases and V 7 bases, and 6 bases lay outside the gene matches. The CDR3 contains 14 residues. The CDR3 sequence is CASAYGGFTDTQYF. In nucleotides, the CDR3 is TGTGCTAGTGCCTACGGGGGGTTCACAGATACGCAGTATTTT.